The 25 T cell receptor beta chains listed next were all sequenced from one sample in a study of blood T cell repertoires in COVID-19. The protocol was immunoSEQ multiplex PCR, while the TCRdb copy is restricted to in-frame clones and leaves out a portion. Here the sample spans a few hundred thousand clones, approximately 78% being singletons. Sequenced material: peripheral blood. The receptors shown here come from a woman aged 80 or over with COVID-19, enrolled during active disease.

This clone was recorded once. The CDR3 region is CASSSLPGQLTGELFF. CDR3 DNA: TGTGCCAGCAGTTCCCTCCCGGGACAGCTAACCGGGGAGCTGTTTTTT. The chain uses TRBV28 and TRBJ2-2, with 7 bases lining up with TRBD1. The CDR3 contains 16 residues. Per germline, CDR1 MDHEN and CDR2 SYDVKM. V shed 4 bases and J 5 bases; nucleotides not matched to a gene: 10.

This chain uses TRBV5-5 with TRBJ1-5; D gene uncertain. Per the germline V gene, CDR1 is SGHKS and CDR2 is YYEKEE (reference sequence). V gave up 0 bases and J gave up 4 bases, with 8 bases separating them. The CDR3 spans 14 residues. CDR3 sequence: CASSLDSLNQPQHF. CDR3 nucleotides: TGTGCCAGCAGCTTGGACAGCCTAAATCAGCCCCAGCATTTT.

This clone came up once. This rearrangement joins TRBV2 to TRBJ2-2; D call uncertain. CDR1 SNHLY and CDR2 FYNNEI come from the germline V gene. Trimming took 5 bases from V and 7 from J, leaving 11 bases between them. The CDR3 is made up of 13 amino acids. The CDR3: CASSTRLDGELFF. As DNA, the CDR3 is TGTGCCAGCAGTACGAGACTGGACGGGGAGCTGTTTTTT.

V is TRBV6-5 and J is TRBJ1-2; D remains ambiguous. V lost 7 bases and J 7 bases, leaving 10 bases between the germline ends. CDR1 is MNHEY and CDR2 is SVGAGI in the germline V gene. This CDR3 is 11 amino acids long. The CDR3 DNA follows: TGTGCCAGCACCCGGTCGGGTGGCTACACCTTC. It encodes CASTRSGGYTF.

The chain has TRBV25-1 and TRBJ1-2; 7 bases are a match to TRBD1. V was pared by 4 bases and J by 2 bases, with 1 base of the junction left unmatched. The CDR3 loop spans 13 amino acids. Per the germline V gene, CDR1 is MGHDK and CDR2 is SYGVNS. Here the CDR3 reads CASSGQGNYGYTF. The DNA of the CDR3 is TGTGCCAGCAGTGGACAGGGAAACTATGGCTACACCTTC.

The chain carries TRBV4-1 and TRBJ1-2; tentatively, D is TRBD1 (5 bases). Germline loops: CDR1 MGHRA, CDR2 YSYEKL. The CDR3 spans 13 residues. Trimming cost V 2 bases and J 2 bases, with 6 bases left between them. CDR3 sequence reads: CASSQRGNYGYTF. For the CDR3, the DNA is TGCGCCAGCAGCCAACGGGGGAACTATGGCTACACCTTC.

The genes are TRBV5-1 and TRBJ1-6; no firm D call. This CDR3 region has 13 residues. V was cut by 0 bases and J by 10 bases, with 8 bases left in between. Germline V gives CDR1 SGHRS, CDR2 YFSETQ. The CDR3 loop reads CASSLDGVSPLHF. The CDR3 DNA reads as TGCGCCAGCAGCTTGGACGGGGTATCACCCCTCCACTTT.

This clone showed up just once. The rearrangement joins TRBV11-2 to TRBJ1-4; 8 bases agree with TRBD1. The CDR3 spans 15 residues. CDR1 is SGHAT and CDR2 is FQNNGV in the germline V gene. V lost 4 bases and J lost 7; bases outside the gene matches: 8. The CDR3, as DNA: TGTGCCAGCAGCTCCCAGGGGGCAATGGGTGAAAAACTGTTTTTT. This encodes CASSSQGAMGEKLFF.

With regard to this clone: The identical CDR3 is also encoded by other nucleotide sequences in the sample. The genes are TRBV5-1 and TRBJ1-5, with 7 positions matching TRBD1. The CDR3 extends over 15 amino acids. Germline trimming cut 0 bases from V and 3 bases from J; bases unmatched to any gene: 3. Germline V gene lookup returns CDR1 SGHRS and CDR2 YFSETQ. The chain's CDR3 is CASSLETGSNQPQHF. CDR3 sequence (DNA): TGCGCCAGCAGCTTGGAGACAGGGTCCAATCAGCCCCAGCATTTT.

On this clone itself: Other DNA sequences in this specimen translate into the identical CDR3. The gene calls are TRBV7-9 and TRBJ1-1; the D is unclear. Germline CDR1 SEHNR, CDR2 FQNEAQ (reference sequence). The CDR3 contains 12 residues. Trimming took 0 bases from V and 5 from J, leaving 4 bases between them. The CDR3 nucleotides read TGTGCCAGCAGCTTAGCCCCTACTGAAGCTTTCTTT. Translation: CASSLAPTEAFF.

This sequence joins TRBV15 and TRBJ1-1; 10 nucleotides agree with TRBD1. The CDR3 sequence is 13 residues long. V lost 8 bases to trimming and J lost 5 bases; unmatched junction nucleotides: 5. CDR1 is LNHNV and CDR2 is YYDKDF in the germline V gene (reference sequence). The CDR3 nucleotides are TGTGCCACCGGGACAGGGGATAGGACTGAAGCTTTCTTT. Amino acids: CATGTGDRTEAFF. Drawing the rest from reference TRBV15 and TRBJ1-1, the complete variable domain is DAMVIQNPRYQVTQFGKPVTLSCSQTLNHNVMYWYQQKSSQAPKLLFHYYDKDFNNEADTPDNFQSRRPNTSFCFLDIRSPGLGDTAMYLCATGTGDRTEAFFGQGTRLTVV.

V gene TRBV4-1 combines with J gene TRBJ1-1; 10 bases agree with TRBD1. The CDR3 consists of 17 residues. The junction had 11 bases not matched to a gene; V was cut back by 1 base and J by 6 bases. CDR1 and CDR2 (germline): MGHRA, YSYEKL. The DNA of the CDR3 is TGCGCCAGCAGCCAAGGGGGCTTCGGGACAGGGGAGGCTGAAGCTTTCTTT. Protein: CASSQGGFGTGEAEAFF.

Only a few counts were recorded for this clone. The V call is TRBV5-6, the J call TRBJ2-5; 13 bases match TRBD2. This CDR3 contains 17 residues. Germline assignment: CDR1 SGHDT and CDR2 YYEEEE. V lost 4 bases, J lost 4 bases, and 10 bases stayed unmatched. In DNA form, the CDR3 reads TGTGCCAGCAGCAAATTGACTAGCGGGAGGCCGAGAGAGACCCAGTACTTC. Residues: CASSKLTSGRPRETQYF.

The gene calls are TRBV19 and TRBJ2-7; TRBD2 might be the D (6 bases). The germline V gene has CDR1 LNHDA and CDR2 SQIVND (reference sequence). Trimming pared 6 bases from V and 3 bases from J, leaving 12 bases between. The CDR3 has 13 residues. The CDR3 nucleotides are TGTGCCAGTAGCTCGGGACTGATCTACGAGCAGTACTTC. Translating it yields CASSSGLIYEQYF.

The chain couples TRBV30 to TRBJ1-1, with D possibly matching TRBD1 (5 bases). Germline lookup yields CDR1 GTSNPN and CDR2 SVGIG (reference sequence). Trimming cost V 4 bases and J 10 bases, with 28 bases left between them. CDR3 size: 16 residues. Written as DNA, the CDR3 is TGTGCCTGGAAGTCAATATTGAGACAGCCCCGGAAAGGAGCTTTCTTT. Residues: CAWKSILRQPRKGAFF.

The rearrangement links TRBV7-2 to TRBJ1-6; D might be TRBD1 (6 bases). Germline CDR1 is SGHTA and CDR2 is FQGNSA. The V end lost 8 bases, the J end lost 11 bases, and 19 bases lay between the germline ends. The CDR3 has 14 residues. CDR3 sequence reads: CASSYQGPDTPLHF. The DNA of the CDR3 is TGTGCCAGCTCCTACCAGGGGCCCGATACACCCCTCCACTTT.

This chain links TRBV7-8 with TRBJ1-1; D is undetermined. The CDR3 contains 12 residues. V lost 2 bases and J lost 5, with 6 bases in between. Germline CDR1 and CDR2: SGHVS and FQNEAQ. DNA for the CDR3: TGTGCCAGCAGCTTAAGCTGGACTGAAGCTTTCTTT. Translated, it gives CASSLSWTEAFF. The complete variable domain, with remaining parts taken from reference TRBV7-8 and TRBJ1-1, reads GAGVSQSPRYKVAKRGQDVALRCDPISGHVSLFWYQQALGQGPEFLTYFQNEAQLDKSGLPSDRFFAERPEGSVSTLKIQRTQQEDSAVYLCASSLSWTEAFFGQGTRLTVV.

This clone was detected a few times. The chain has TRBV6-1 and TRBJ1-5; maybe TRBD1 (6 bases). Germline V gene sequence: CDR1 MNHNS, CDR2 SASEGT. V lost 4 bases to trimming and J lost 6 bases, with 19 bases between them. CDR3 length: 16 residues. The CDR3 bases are TGTGCCAGCAGTGGGACCAGGGGCTTGGGCTTTCAGCCCCAGCATTTT. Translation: CASSGTRGLGFQPQHF.

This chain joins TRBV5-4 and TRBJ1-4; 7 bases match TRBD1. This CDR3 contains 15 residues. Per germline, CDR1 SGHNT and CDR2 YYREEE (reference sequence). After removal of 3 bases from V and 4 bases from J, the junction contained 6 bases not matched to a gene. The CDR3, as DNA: TGTGCCAGCAGCTCAAAGACAGGGCTTAATGAAAAACTGTTTTTT. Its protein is CASSSKTGLNEKLFF.

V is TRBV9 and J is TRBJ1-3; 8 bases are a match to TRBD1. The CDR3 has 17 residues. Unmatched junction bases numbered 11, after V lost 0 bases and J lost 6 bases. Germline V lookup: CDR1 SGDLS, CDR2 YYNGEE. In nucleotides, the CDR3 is TGTGCCAGCAGCGTAGCTGGAACAGGGGGTTTGCAAAACACCATATATTTT. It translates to CASSVAGTGGLQNTIYF. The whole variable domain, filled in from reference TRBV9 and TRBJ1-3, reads DSGVTQTPKHLITATGQRVTLRCSPRSGDLSVYWYQQSLDQGLQFLIQYYNGEERAKGNILERFSAQQFPDLHSELNLSSLELGDSALYFCASSVAGTGGLQNTIYFGEGSWLTVV.

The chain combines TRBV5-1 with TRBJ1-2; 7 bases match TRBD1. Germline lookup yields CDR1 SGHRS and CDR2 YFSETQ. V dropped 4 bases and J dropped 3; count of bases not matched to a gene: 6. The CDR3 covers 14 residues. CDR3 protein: CASSRTGDYYGYTF. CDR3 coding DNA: TGCGCCAGCAGCCGGACAGGAGATTACTATGGCTACACCTTC.

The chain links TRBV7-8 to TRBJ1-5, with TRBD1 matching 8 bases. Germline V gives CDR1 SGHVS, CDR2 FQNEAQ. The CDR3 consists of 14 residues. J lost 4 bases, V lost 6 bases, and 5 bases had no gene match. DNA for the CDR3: TGTGCCAGCAGTTCTACAGGGGGAAATCAGCCCCAGCATTTT. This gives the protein CASSSTGGNQPQHF.

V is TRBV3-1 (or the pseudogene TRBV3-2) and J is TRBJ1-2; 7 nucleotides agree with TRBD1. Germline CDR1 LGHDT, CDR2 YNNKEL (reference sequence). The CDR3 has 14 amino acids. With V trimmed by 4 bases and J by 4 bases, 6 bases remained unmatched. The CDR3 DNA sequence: TGTGCCAGCAGCCTAGAGACAGGGTTCTATGGCTACACCTTC. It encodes CASSLETGFYGYTF.

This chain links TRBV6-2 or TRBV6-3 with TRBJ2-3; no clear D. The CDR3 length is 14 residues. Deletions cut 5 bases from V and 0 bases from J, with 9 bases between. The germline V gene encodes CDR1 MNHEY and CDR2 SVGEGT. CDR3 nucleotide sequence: TGTGCCAGCAGTCCCGCGACTAGCACAGATACGCAGTATTTT. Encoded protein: CASSPATSTDTQYF.

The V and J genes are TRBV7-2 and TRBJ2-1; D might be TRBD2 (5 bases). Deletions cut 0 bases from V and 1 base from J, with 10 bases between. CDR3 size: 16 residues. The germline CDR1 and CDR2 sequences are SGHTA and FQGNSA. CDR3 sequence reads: CASSLAFAGSYNEQFF. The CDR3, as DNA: TGTGCCAGCAGCTTAGCGTTCGCGGGTTCCTACAATGAGCAGTTCTTC.